This T cell receptor beta chain was observed in a study of post-analysis software for immune sequencing data. Study observations and caveats: Five or six TRBV segments were significantly more frequent in patients than in controls. TRBV5-6, TRBV5-1 and TRBV20-1 were among these segments.

The CDR3 consists of 14 residues. The germline V gene has CDR1 DFQATT and CDR2 SNEGSKA (reference sequence). Losses at the gene ends were 5 bases for V and 2 bases for J; bases not matched to a gene: 7. Worth noting for this clonotype: Its antigen is still unknown.

The TCR beta cDNA libraries contained unique molecular identifiers. MiXCR, applied by TCRdb to the PCR reads, yields one record per CDR3 protein. In the table there are roughly 650,000 distinct CDR3 sequences, roughly three fifths of which are singletons. Sequences were obtained from blood. The TCR was taken from a girl aged 2 to 9 with multiple sclerosis. This chain uses TRBV20-1 with TRBJ2-3; the match to TRBD2 covers 7 bases. CDR3 region: CSAYSSGYTDTQYF. For the CDR3, the DNA is TGCAGTGCTTATTCTAGCGGTTACACAGATACGCAGTATTTT.